Listed below are T cell receptor beta chains from one sample, sequenced in a study of human T cells and chemical hapten exposure. MiXCR, run by TCRdb on the RACE reads, gives a single entry per CDR3 protein. The sample includes about 31,000 distinct CDR3 sequences, around 7.4% seen only once; the top ten take approximately 10%. The sample consisted of whole blood. The receptor source for this set is a human donor in good health. Some clones in this sample may be carry-over from other donors' samples. Both conserved end residues are part of each CDR3. A D gene is named only where the DNA matches it firmly. Clone sizes are given selectively: once, few, many, or a class where the clone is expanded.

V gene	D gene	J gene	clone size	CDR3 protein	CDR3 DNA
TRBV6-2/TRBV6-3	.	TRBJ2-1	many	CASTLNRYNEQFF	TGTGCCAGCACCCTAAACCGGTACAATGAGCAGTTCTTC
TRBV29-1	.	TRBJ2-5	.	CSVLKDRLGGETQYF	TGCAGCGTTCTCAAGGACAGGTTGGGAGGAGAGACCCAGTACTTC
TRBV7-9	.	TRBJ2-3	.	CASSLAGTYTDTQYF	TGTGCCAGCAGCTTAGCGGGCACCTACACAGATACGCAGTATTTT
TRBV27	TRBD2	TRBJ2-3	few	CASSKLLAGHGNTQYF	TGTGCCAGCAGCAAACTCCTAGCGGGACACGGGAATACGCAGTATTTT
TRBV7-7	TRBD1	TRBJ2-2	many	CASSPGQGAPTGELFF	TGTGCCAGCAGCCCCGGACAGGGGGCCCCGACCGGGGAGCTGTTTTTT
TRBV7-2	.	TRBJ1-1	.	CASTLRALARGAYTEAFF	TGTGCCAGCACCCTCAGGGCTTTAGCCCGCGGCGCTTACACTGAAGCTTTCTTT
TRBV20-1	.	TRBJ2-7	many	CSALGHQDYYEQYF	TGCAGTGCGTTGGGACACCAGGATTACTACGAGCAGTACTTC
TRBV6-5	.	TRBJ1-1	.	CASSYSPGVNTEAFF	TGTGCCAGCAGTTACTCCCCAGGGGTGAACACTGAAGCTTTCTTT
TRBV18	.	TRBJ1-2	.	CASSPSDAPGDGDTF	TGTGCCAGCTCACCTTCCGACGCTCCAGGCGATGGCGACACCTTC
TRBV10-3	TRBD1	TRBJ2-3	many	CAISRDRGVRDTQYF	TGTGCCATCAGCCGGGACAGGGGCGTTCGAGATACGCAGTATTTT
TRBV15	TRBD1	TRBJ1-1	few	CATSRDPRRTGYNTEAFF	TGTGCCACCAGCAGAGACCCCCGCCGGACAGGGTACAACACTGAAGCTTTCTTT
TRBV18	.	TRBJ1-1	.	CASAPGGANTEAFF	TGTGCCAGCGCCCCTGGGGGCGCGAACACTGAAGCTTTCTTT
TRBV7-6	TRBD1	TRBJ2-1	many	CASSLVSGTGGYNEQFF	TGTGCCAGCAGCTTAGTATCCGGGACAGGGGGTTACAATGAGCAGTTCTTC
TRBV7-2	.	TRBJ2-3	.	CASSSGRGEDTQYF	TGTGCCAGCAGCTCCGGACGAGGGGAAGATACGCAGTATTTT
TRBV7-2	.	TRBJ2-3	few	CASRLKGGRGTDTQYF	TGTGCCAGCAGGTTAAAGGGGGGGCGCGGCACAGATACGCAGTATTTT
TRBV10-3	TRBD2	TRBJ2-5	many	CAIGTRTSGSGLQYF	TGTGCCATCGGAACCAGGACTAGCGGGAGTGGTTTGCAGTACTTC
TRBV5-1	.	TRBJ1-1	few	CASSLDPVGLNTEAFF	TGCGCCAGCAGCTTGGACCCCGTGGGCCTAAACACTGAAGCTTTCTTT
TRBV6-2/TRBV6-3	.	TRBJ2-2	many	CASSQYSRELFF	TGTGCCAGCAGCCAATATTCCCGGGAGCTGTTTTTT
TRBV18	.	TRBJ2-7	.	CASSPVGLAYEQYF	TGTGCCAGCTCACCAGTGGGTCTGGCGTACGAGCAGTACTTC
TRBV20-1	TRBD2	TRBJ2-3	many	CSASRTSGRSDTQYF	TGCAGTGCTAGTAGGACTAGCGGGAGGTCAGATACGCAGTATTTT
TRBV7-2	.	TRBJ2-2	.	CASSPLPGGTGELFF	TGTGCCAGCAGCCCCCTCCCCGGGGGCACCGGGGAGCTGTTTTTT
TRBV7-9	.	TRBJ2-3	many	CASSLGRSTDTQYF	TGTGCCAGCAGCCTAGGGCGGAGCACAGATACGCAGTATTTT
TRBV12-3/TRBV12-4	.	TRBJ2-3	many	CASSLPLPGLRTDTQYF	TGTGCCAGCAGTTTGCCATTACCAGGTCTGCGCACAGATACGCAGTATTTT
TRBV6-1	TRBD1	TRBJ2-3	many	CASSRQGGGVPDTQYF	TGTGCCAGCAGCCGACAGGGGGGCGGGGTGCCAGATACGCAGTATTTT
TRBV20-1	.	TRBJ1-4	few	CSARDARAEKLFF	TGCAGTGCCCGGGACGCCCGGGCGGAAAAACTGTTTTTT